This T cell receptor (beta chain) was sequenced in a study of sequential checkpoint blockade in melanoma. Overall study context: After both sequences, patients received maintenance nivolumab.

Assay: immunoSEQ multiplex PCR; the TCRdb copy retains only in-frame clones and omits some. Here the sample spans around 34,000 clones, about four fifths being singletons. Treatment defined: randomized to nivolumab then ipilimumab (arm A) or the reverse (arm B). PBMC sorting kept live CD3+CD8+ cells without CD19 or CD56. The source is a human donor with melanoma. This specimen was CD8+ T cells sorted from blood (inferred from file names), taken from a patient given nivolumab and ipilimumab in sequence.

The CDR3 region has the DNA TGTGCCAGCAGTTCCCCCCCGACAGGGCAAAATGAGCAGTTCTTC. This encodes CASSSPPTGQNEQFF. The chain employs TRBV28 and TRBJ2-1; TRBD1 agrees at 7 bases. CDR3 length equals 15 residues. Germline trimming cut 4 bases from V and 7 bases from J; bases unmatched to any gene: 10. Per germline, CDR1 MDHEN and CDR2 SYDVKM.